Following are 30 T cell receptor beta chains from one sample sequenced in a study of graft-versus-host responses after intestinal transplantation. Assay used: immunoSEQ multiplex PCR; TCRdb lists only in-frame clones, some missing. This sample has roughly 21,000 clones, with around 43% found just once. Stimulators, some 200,000 irradiated and violet-dye-labeled cells, were plated with some 200,000 CFSE-labeled responder cells. The material sequenced was alloreactive CD8+ T cells from a mixed lymphocyte reaction culture, taken before intestinal transplant. Specified subset: CFSE-low proliferating T cells sorted from roughly 6-day pre-transplant mixed lymphocyte reaction (GvH or HvG direction). The receptors derive from a human patient who received an intestinal transplant.

The chain is built from TRBV19 and TRBJ2-5; TRBD2 aligns across 10 bases. The V gene end was trimmed by 3 bases and the J gene end by 5 bases; junction bases not matched to a gene: 0. Germline V gene data show CDR1 as LNHDA and CDR2 as SQIVND (reference sequence). The CDR3 covers 13 residues. CDR3 amino acids: CASSMGLAETQYF. CDR3 coding DNA: TGTGCCAGTAGTATGGGACTAGCGGAGACCCAGTACTTC. Variable domain in full (rest from reference TRBV19 and TRBJ2-5): DGGITQSPKYLFRKEGQNVTLSCEQNLNHDAMYWYRQDPGQGLRLIYYSQIVNDFQKGDIAEGYSVSREKKESFPLTVTSAQKNPTAFYLCASSMGLAETQYFGPGTRLLVL.

This clone was counted a few times. The chain combines TRBV2 with TRBJ1-5; D gene uncertain. V was cut by 4 bases and J by 4 bases, with 8 bases left in between. Germline V gene lookup returns CDR1 SNHLY and CDR2 FYNNEI. CDR3 length: 13 residues. For the CDR3, the DNA is TGTGCCAGCAGTGTCTTGGGTAATCAGCCCCAGCATTTT. As protein: CASSVLGNQPQHF.

The chain combines TRBV19 with TRBJ2-5; the match to TRBD2 covers 9 bases. The CDR3 covers 15 residues. Trimming cost V 2 bases and J 2 bases; bases outside gene matches: 3. Looked up from germline, CDR1 is LNHDA and CDR2 is SQIVND (reference sequence). The DNA of the CDR3 is TGTGCCAGTAGTATAAGGGCGGGAGGGCAAGAGACCCAGTACTTC. Protein product: CASSIRAGGQETQYF.

The chain carries TRBV2 and TRBJ2-1; 9 nucleotides agree with TRBD1. Germline loops: CDR1 SNHLY, CDR2 FYNNEI. The length of the CDR3 is 15 residues. After removal of 5 bases from V and 2 bases from J, the junction contained 4 bases not matched to a gene. Written as DNA, the CDR3 is TGTGCCAGCAGTCCGGACAGGGGCGCCTACAATGAGCAGTTCTTC. This codes for CASSPDRGAYNEQFF.

The rearrangement links TRBV6-5 to TRBJ2-3; D uncertain. Germline V gene sequence: CDR1 MNHEY, CDR2 SVGAGI. The ends were cut back, 5 bases at V and 0 bases at J, with 9 bases in the middle. The CDR3 is 14 amino acids. The CDR3 here is CASSHGLSTDTQYF. The CDR3, as DNA: TGTGCCAGCAGTCACGGATTAAGCACAGATACGCAGTATTTT.

This chain links TRBV7-9 with TRBJ2-5; D remains unclear. Trimming cost V 1 base and J 2 bases, with 11 bases left between them. The germline gives CDR1 SEHNR, CDR2 FQNEAQ (reference sequence). This CDR3 has 15 amino acids. The CDR3 here is CASSLGMVAQETQYF. CDR3 nucleotides: TGTGCCAGCAGCTTAGGGATGGTGGCTCAAGAGACCCAGTACTTC.

This clone appeared a few times. The rearrangement joins TRBV6-1 to TRBJ1-2; D remains unclear. Per the germline V gene, CDR1 is MNHNS and CDR2 is SASEGT. The CDR3 runs to 11 residues. V was clipped by 3 bases and J by 5 bases, with 4 bases between them. CDR3 in amino acids: CASSDRYGYTF. CDR3 sequence (DNA): TGTGCCAGCAGTGACAGATATGGCTACACCTTC.

V gene TRBV5-1 combines with J gene TRBJ2-2, with a tentative D call TRBD2 (5 bases). This CDR3 contains 15 residues. Germline V lookup: CDR1 SGHRS, CDR2 YFSETQ. Trimming left V 2 bases short and J 0 bases short, with 8 bases between. The CDR3 protein is CASSFLATNTGELFF. DNA of the CDR3: TGCGCCAGCAGCTTTCTAGCTACGAACACCGGGGAGCTGTTTTTT.

The chain employs TRBV27 and TRBJ1-1, with a weak D call TRBD1 (6 bases). V lost 6 bases, J lost 1 base, and 9 bases lay in between. Germline loops: CDR1 MNHEY, CDR2 SMNVEV (reference sequence). This CDR3 is built from 13 residues. CDR3 sequence reads: CASSRTENTEAFF. As DNA, the CDR3 is TGTGCCAGCAGCAGGACAGAGAACACTGAAGCTTTCTTT.

J is TRBJ1-5 and V is TRBV2; D may be TRBD1 (5 bases). The germline V and J ends were trimmed by 3 bases and 4 bases, with 10 bases remaining between them. The CDR3 consists of 14 residues. CDR1 is SNHLY, CDR2 FYNNEI, per germline. The DNA of the CDR3 is TGTGCCAGCAGTGAGGCCAGGGAGAATCAGCCCCAGCATTTT. The encoded protein is CASSEARENQPQHF.

The J gene is TRBJ2-4, the V gene TRBV7-2; weak D call: TRBD2 (6 bases). Trimming pared 3 bases from V and 1 base from J, leaving 13 bases between. The CDR3 sequence is 16 residues long. Germline-derived CDR1 and CDR2 are SGHTA and FQGNSA. In DNA, the CDR3 is TGTGCCAGCAGCTTTGGGGGGAAGGGGGCCAAAAACATTCAGTACTTC. It specifies CASSFGGKGAKNIQYF.

This clone was observed a handful of times. V usage is TRBV9 and J usage is TRBJ1-4; D unresolved. Germline assignment: CDR1 SGDLS and CDR2 YYNGEE. Trimming removed 3 bases from V and 0 bases from J, with 12 bases in between. The CDR3 runs to 16 residues. CDR3 amino acids: CASSAGLGATNEKLFF. CDR3 DNA sequence: TGTGCCAGCAGCGCTGGCTTGGGAGCAACTAATGAAAAACTGTTTTTT.

This chain joins TRBV4-1 and TRBJ2-1, with TRBD2 identical over 9 bases. CDR1 MGHRA and CDR2 YSYEKL come from the germline V gene. Trimming cost V 0 bases and J 6 bases; bases outside gene matches: 6. The CDR3 is 16 residues long. The CDR3 is CASSQDLAGPLNEQFF. The DNA of the CDR3 is TGCGCCAGCAGCCAAGATCTAGCGGGACCCCTCAATGAGCAGTTCTTC.

The gene calls are TRBV27 and TRBJ2-7; the D gene is possibly TRBD1 (6 bases). With 3 bases removed from V and 5 bases from J, the gap between germline ends came to 14 bases. Germline-derived CDR1 and CDR2 are MNHEY and SMNVEV (reference sequence). The CDR3 has 14 residues. The chain's CDR3 is CASSFAGAWNEQYF. In DNA form, the CDR3 reads TGTGCCAGCAGTTTCGCAGGGGCTTGGAACGAGCAGTACTTC.

This clone occurred a few times. The V gene is TRBV11-2, the J gene TRBJ2-6; 9 bases are a match to TRBD2. This CDR3 is built from 18 residues. V gave up 2 bases and J gave up 0 bases; unmatched junction bases: 5. Germline V gives CDR1 SGHAT, CDR2 FQNNGV. The chain's CDR3 is CASSLLGTSISGANVLTF. CDR3 in DNA: TGTGCCAGCAGCTTACTTGGGACTAGCATCTCTGGGGCCAACGTCCTGACTTTC.

The chain links TRBV6-1 to TRBJ1-1; tentative D call: TRBD1 (5 bases). The CDR3 runs to 14 residues. The germline CDR1 and CDR2 sequences are MNHNS and SASEGT. V was clipped by 5 bases and J by 0 bases, with 10 bases between them. The CDR3 protein is CASSSGTLNTEAFF. Written as DNA, the CDR3 is TGTGCCAGCAGTTCAGGGACTTTGAACACTGAAGCTTTCTTT.

The chain carries TRBV5-4 and TRBJ2-7; D tentatively fits TRBD1 or TRBD2 (5 bases each). V was cut by 4 bases and J by 3 bases, with 17 bases left in between. Germline CDR1 and CDR2: SGHNT and YYREEE (reference sequence). The CDR3 is 15 residues long. The CDR3 here is CASSKKGPGRYEQYF. The CDR3 nucleotides are TGTGCCAGCAGCAAAAAGGGGCCGGGACGCTACGAGCAGTACTTC.

This clone is deemed medium-sized. The rearrangement joins TRBV6-5 to TRBJ1-5; a possible D gene is TRBD1 (5 bases). The germline gives CDR1 MNHEY, CDR2 SVGAGI. The CDR3 sequence is 13 residues long. Trimming stripped 5 bases from V and 4 bases from J, with 9 bases between. The CDR3 DNA is TGTGCCAGCAGTCCCGGGGGGAATCAGCCCCAGCATTTT. Translated, it gives CASSPGGNQPQHF.

The chain carries TRBV2 and TRBJ1-4, with TRBD1 matching over 8 bases. Germline CDR1 reads SNHLY; CDR2 reads FYNNEI. The CDR3 contains 15 residues. V lost 6 bases, J lost 5 bases, and 8 bases stayed unmatched. Here the CDR3 DNA reads TGTGCCAGCAGACTACAGGGGGTTTTCAATGAAAAACTGTTTTTT. Translated: CASRLQGVFNEKLFF. The full variable domain, its missing parts supplied by reference TRBV2 and TRBJ1-4, is EPEVTQTPSHQVTQMGQEVILRCVPISNHLYFYWYRQILGQKVEFLVSFYNNEISEKSEIFDDQFSVERPDGSNFTLKIRSTKLEDSAMYFCASRLQGVFNEKLFFGSGTQLSVL.

This chain connects TRBV9 to TRBJ2-7, with 7 bases matching TRBD2. The CDR3 length is 15 residues. The V segment lost 0 bases and the J segment 5 bases; nucleotides outside the gene matches: 8. From germline, CDR1 is SGDLS and CDR2 YYNGEE. The CDR3 region has the DNA TGTGCCAGCAGCGTAGGGGCTGCGGGAGTACACGAGCAGTACTTC. Amino acids: CASSVGAAGVHEQYF.

The J gene is TRBJ1-4, the V gene TRBV7-2; the D gene is possibly TRBD1 (5 bases). Germline CDR1 and CDR2: SGHTA and FQGNSA. The V gene lost 5 bases and the J gene lost 5 bases, with 12 bases spanning the gap. CDR3 size: 14 residues. The CDR3 DNA follows: TGTGCCAGCAGCCGGGGGGGAGTGAATGAAAAACTGTTTTTT. Protein: CASSRGGVNEKLFF. Filled out from reference TRBV7-2 and TRBJ1-4, the complete variable domain reads GAGVSQSPSNKVTEKGKDVELRCDPISGHTALYWYRQSLGQGLEFLIYFQGNSAPDKSGLPSDRFSAERTGGSVSTLTIQRTQQEDSAVYLCASSRGGVNEKLFFGSGTQLSVL.

This rearrangement joins TRBV5-4 to TRBJ2-1, with a tentative D call TRBD2 (6 bases). Deletions cut 0 bases from V and 7 bases from J, with 14 bases between. The germline V gene encodes CDR1 SGHNT and CDR2 YYREEE (reference sequence). The CDR3 contains 15 residues. The CDR3 reads CASSLVGGSGNEQFF. The CDR3 nucleotides read TGTGCCAGCAGCTTGGTGGGAGGTTCTGGGAATGAGCAGTTCTTC.

This clone is medium-sized within its sample. This rearrangement joins TRBV5-1 to TRBJ2-7, with D uncertain. The CDR3 contains 12 residues. From germline, CDR1 is SGHRS and CDR2 YFSETQ. The germline V and J ends were trimmed by 4 bases and 3 bases, with 8 bases remaining between them. CDR3 residues: CASSTLFYEQYF. CDR3 sequence (DNA): TGCGCCAGCAGCACCCTCTTCTACGAGCAGTACTTC.

The chain joins TRBV11-3 to TRBJ2-6; no reliable D call. This CDR3 comprises 17 residues. Germline V gene sequence: CDR1 SGHNT, CDR2 YENEEA. Trimming removed 5 bases at V and 4 bases at J, with 18 bases between. The chain's CDR3 is CASSTRATLRGANVLTF. The DNA of the CDR3 is TGTGCCAGCAGCACCCGGGCCACACTTCGGGGGGCCAACGTCCTGACTTTC.

This clone was detected a few times. This rearrangement joins TRBV18 to TRBJ1-2; D not resolved. The V gene lost 3 bases and the J gene lost 7 bases, with 18 bases spanning the gap. The CDR3 extends over 15 amino acids. Germline V gene lookup returns CDR1 KGHSH and CDR2 LQKENI. CDR3 coding DNA: TGTGCCAGCTCACCCAACGGGGTTCTCGGAGGTGGCTACACCTTC. Translation: CASSPNGVLGGGYTF.

The gene calls are TRBV7-3 and TRBJ2-1, with 11 bases matching TRBD2. CDR1 SGHTA and CDR2 FQGTGA come from the germline V gene. CDR3 size: 15 residues. The trim removed 5 bases at V and 2 bases at J, leaving 2 bases unmatched. In nucleotides, the CDR3 is TGTGCCAGCAGCCAGGGACTAGCGGCCTACAATGAGCAGTTCTTC. Encoded protein: CASSQGLAAYNEQFF.

The chain links TRBV15 to TRBJ2-2; TRBD2 agrees at 9 bases. After removal of 0 bases from V and 5 bases from J, the junction contained 10 bases not matched to a gene. The CDR3 length is 18 residues. Germline V CDR1 and CDR2: LNHNV, YYDKDF (reference sequence). As DNA, the CDR3 is TGTGCCACCAGCAGAGAACGTGGAGCTAGCGGGAAGACCGGGGAGCTGTTTTTT. The encoded protein is CATSRERGASGKTGELFF.

The sample holds a few counts of this clone. The CDR3 loop is CASSLGQWKSYEQYF. In DNA form, the CDR3 reads TGTGCCAGCAGCTTAGGGCAGTGGAAAAGTTACGAGCAGTACTTC. The chain uses TRBV7-9 and TRBJ2-7; D gene unclear. The CDR3 length is 15 residues. The V gene's germline CDR1 is SEHNR and CDR2 FQNEAQ (reference sequence). The V and J ends lost 1 base and 4 bases respectively, with 14 bases between them.

The chain links TRBV5-1 to TRBJ2-6; 8 bases fit TRBD1. Germline V gene data show CDR1 as SGHRS and CDR2 as YFSETQ. V shed 2 bases, J shed 0 bases, and the junction held 4 bases outside the gene matches. CDR3 size: 17 residues. The DNA for the CDR3 is TGCGCCAGCAGCTTAGGACAGGGCCCCTCTGGGGCCAACGTCCTGACTTTC. Translated, it gives CASSLGQGPSGANVLTF.

The rearrangement joins TRBV11-3 to TRBJ1-5; no definite D call. Germline V gene lookup returns CDR1 SGHNT and CDR2 YENEEA. The CDR3 runs 13 residues. Trimming shortened V by 3 bases and J by 5 bases, and 8 bases separated the two germline ends. CDR3 sequence: CASSFNEDQPQHF. The CDR3 DNA reads as TGTGCCAGCAGCTTTAACGAGGATCAGCCCCAGCATTTT.